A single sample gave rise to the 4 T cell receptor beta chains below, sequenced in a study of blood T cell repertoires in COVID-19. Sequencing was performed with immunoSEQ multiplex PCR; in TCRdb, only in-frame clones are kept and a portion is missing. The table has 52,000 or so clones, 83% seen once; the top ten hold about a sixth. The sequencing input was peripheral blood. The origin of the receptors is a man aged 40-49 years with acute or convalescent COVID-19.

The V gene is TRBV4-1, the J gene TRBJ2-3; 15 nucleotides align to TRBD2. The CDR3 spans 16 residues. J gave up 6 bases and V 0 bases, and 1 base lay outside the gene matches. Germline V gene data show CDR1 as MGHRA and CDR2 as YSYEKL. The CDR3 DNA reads TGCGCCAGCAGCCAAGAGGGGACTAGCGGGAGGGATACGCAGTATTTT. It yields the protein CASSQEGTSGRDTQYF.

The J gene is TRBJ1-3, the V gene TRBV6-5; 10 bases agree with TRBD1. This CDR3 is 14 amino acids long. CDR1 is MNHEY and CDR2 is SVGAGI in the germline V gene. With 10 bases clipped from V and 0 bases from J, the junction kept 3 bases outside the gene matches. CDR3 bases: TGTGCCATTAGGACAGGGGGCTCTGGAAACACCATATATTTT. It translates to CAIRTGGSGNTIYF.

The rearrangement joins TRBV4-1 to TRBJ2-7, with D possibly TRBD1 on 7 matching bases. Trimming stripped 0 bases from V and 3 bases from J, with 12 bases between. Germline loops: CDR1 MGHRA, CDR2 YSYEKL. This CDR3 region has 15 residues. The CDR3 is CASSQENRGGYEQYF. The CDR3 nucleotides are TGCGCCAGCAGCCAAGAAAACAGGGGAGGCTACGAGCAGTACTTC.

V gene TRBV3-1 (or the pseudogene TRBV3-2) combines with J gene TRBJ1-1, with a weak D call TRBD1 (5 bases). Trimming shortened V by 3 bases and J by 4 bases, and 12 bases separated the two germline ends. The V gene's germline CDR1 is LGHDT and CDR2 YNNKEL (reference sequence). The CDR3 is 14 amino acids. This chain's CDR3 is CASSQGTLGTEAFF. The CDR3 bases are TGTGCCAGCAGCCAGGGGACTTTGGGCACTGAAGCTTTCTTT.